One and the same sample provided the 14 T cell receptor beta chains below, sequenced in a study of Ad26.COV2.S vaccination and SARS-CoV-2 variants. Repertoires were generated with immunoSEQ multiplex PCR, while TCRdb's copy carries only in-frame clones and drops some. The sample lists about 350,000 clones; 92% were seen once. The sample consisted of peripheral blood, taken after recovery from COVID-19. Receptors were obtained from a human donor who had recovered from COVID-19.

The chain is built from TRBV5-1 and TRBJ1-1; a weak D match, TRBD1 (5 bases). Germline CDR1 and CDR2: SGHRS and YFSETQ. CDR3 size: 13 residues. The V and J ends lost 4 bases and 0 bases respectively, with 7 bases between them. CDR3 region: CASSIGVNTEAFF. The CDR3 DNA reads as TGCGCCAGCAGCATAGGGGTGAACACTGAAGCTTTCTTT.

In the case of this clone: Other DNA variants within this sample encode the same CDR3. This rearrangement joins TRBV19 to TRBJ1-1, with 12 bases fitting TRBD1. CDR3 length: 15 residues. V gave up 7 bases and J gave up 5 bases; unmatched junction bases: 8. Germline CDR1 and CDR2: LNHDA and SQIVND (reference sequence). The CDR3 nucleotides read TGTGCCAGTACTACGGGACAGGGGGCAAAAACTGAAGCTTTCTTT. Its translation: CASTTGQGAKTEAFF.

V is TRBV12-3 or TRBV12-4 and J is TRBJ1-1; D perhaps matches TRBD1 (5 bases). V was clipped by 2 bases and J by 11 bases, with 9 bases between them. This CDR3 spans 11 amino acids. The CDR3 reads CASSLRGVAFF. The CDR3 DNA follows: TGTGCCAGCAGTTTACGGGGGGTGGCTTTCTTT.

This rearrangement joins TRBV5-1 to TRBJ2-5, with 7 bases fitting TRBD2. The J call may be mistaken, given a closer DNA end match to TRBJ2-7. The CDR3 is 15 amino acids. The V gene's germline CDR1 is SGHRS and CDR2 YFSETQ. CDR3: CASSLVGGGSYEQYF. CDR3 nucleotide sequence: TGCGCCAGCAGCTTGGTGGGCGGGGGCTCCTACGAGCAGTACTTC.

V usage is TRBV24-1 and J usage is TRBJ2-5, with 8 nucleotides matching TRBD1. J lost 2 bases, V lost 3 bases, and 4 bases had no gene match. From germline, CDR1 is KGHDR and CDR2 SFDVKD. The CDR3 contains 15 residues. CDR3 DNA: TGTGCCACCAGTGATCCCGGGACAGGACAAGAGACCCAGTACTTC. Translating gives CATSDPGTGQETQYF.

J is TRBJ1-6 and V is TRBV9, with 9 bases aligning to TRBD1. There are 13 residues in the CDR3. After removal of 6 bases from V and 6 bases from J, the junction contained 1 base not matched to a gene. Germline V gives CDR1 SGDLS, CDR2 YYNGEE. The CDR3 DNA follows: TGTGCCAGCAAGGGACAGGGTAATTCACCCCTCCACTTT. Translated, it gives CASKGQGNSPLHF.

The chain is built from TRBV3-1 (or the pseudogene TRBV3-2) and TRBJ2-3; possible D gene TRBD1, 5 bases. Trimming stripped 10 bases from V and 2 bases from J, with 22 bases between. Looked up from germline, CDR1 is LGHDT and CDR2 is YNNKEL (reference sequence). There are 16 residues in the CDR3. In DNA form, the CDR3 reads TGTGCCACCTCCCGTCAATCTAGGGGCGACACAGATACGCAGTATTTT. This encodes CATSRQSRGDTDTQYF.

The chain is built from TRBV19 and TRBJ1-3; D is undetermined. The germline gives CDR1 LNHDA, CDR2 SQIVND (reference sequence). The length of the CDR3 is 16 residues. Between the trimmed V and J ends, which lost 3 bases and 1 base, there was a span of 13 bases. CDR3 DNA sequence: TGTGCCAGTAGTATTGGTCCCCAGAGGTCTGGAAACACCATATATTTT. This gives the protein CASSIGPQRSGNTIYF.

The gene calls are TRBV18 and TRBJ2-1; the D is unclear. The germline V gene has CDR1 KGHSH and CDR2 LQKENI. This CDR3 is 15 amino acids long. Trimming shortened V by 5 bases and J by 2 bases, and 13 bases separated the two germline ends. The CDR3 sequence is CASSEAGETYNEQFF. For the CDR3, the DNA is TGTGCCAGCTCAGAAGCAGGTGAAACCTACAATGAGCAGTTCTTC.

V is TRBV11-2 and J is TRBJ2-7; D perhaps matches TRBD2 (6 bases). The V end lost 1 base, the J end lost 2 bases, and 15 bases lay between the germline ends. In germline, CDR1 is SGHAT, CDR2 FQNNGV. The CDR3 has 16 amino acids. CDR3 amino acids: CASSLGFAGGAYEQYF. The CDR3 DNA is TGTGCCAGCAGCTTAGGGTTTGCCGGCGGGGCCTACGAGCAGTACTTC.

Worth noting for this clone: Other DNA sequences in this sample translate to the same CDR3. The J gene is TRBJ2-3, the V gene TRBV5-1; D gene uncertain. Per the germline V gene, CDR1 is SGHRS and CDR2 is YFSETQ. This CDR3 spans 12 amino acids. The germline V and J ends were trimmed by 4 bases and 0 bases, with 3 bases remaining between them. The CDR3 DNA reads TGCGCCAGCAGCGCCAGCACAGATACGCAGTATTTT. Translated: CASSASTDTQYF.

The chain links TRBV7-9 to TRBJ2-1; 9 nucleotides match TRBD1. This CDR3 comprises 15 residues. CDR1 is SEHNR, CDR2 FQNEAQ, per germline (reference sequence). Trimming removed 5 bases from V and 4 bases from J; junction bases left unmatched: 6. CDR3: CASSADRGEYNEQFF. CDR3 nucleotide sequence: TGTGCCAGCAGCGCTGACAGGGGGGAGTACAATGAGCAGTTCTTC.

The rearrangement uses TRBV5-4 and TRBJ2-3; D may be TRBD2 (6 bases). From germline, CDR1 is SGHNT and CDR2 YYREEE (reference sequence). The V end was cut by 4 bases, the J end by 5 bases, with 11 bases between. The CDR3 is 13 amino acids. This chain's CDR3 is CASSPSGLDTQYF. In nucleotides, the CDR3 is TGTGCCAGCAGCCCGAGCGGGTTAGATACGCAGTATTTT.

This clone has more than one count but fewer than ten. The rearrangement uses TRBV13 and TRBJ1-1; weak D call: TRBD1 (6 bases). The V end was cut by 1 base, the J end by 4 bases, with 13 bases between. Germline CDR1 and CDR2: PRHDT and FYEKMQ (reference sequence). This CDR3 is built from 15 residues. The CDR3 DNA sequence: TGTGCCAGCAGCTTAGCAGGTAAGGGGGGCACTGAAGCTTTCTTT. Amino acids: CASSLAGKGGTEAFF.